This TCR beta chain comes out of a study of blood T cell repertoires in COVID-19. TCRdb's copy holds only in-frame clones and misses some; the assay was immunoSEQ multiplex PCR. The sample holds about 82,000 clones, about 80% seen once. The V gene end was trimmed by 4 bases and the J gene end by 6 bases; junction bases not matched to a gene: 12. The germline CDR1 and CDR2 sequences are SGHRS and YFSETQ. The CDR3 totals 15 residues. Sequencing used peripheral blood. This clonotype was sampled from a woman aged 40 to 49 with active or convalescent COVID-19. The chain links TRBV5-1 to TRBJ1-1, with 7 bases that match TRBD1. The CDR3 DNA is TGCGCCAGCAGCCCGGAGACAGGGTTCGGATCTGAAGCTTTCTTT. Translating gives CASSPETGFGSEAFF.